This T cell receptor beta chain emerged from a study of shared clonotypes between healthy human individuals. The germline V and J ends were trimmed by 0 bases and 0 bases, with 8 bases remaining between them. CDR3 length: 16 residues. CDR1 and CDR2 (germline): LGHNT, FRNRAP. Findings and caveats of the study: The researchers took only blood, and tissue repertoires probably look different.

To note about this clone: Its antigen is currently unknown.

Assay: immunoSEQ multiplex PCR; the TCRdb copy retains only in-frame clones and omits some. Among about a million clones listed, approximately 70% were seen once. This chain uses TRBV12-5 with TRBJ1-4; no clear D. Sequencing was done on a sample of memory CD4+ T cells sorted from blood. Subset of the sample: CD45RA-negative fraction. This clonotype was obtained from a man aged 18 to 35 in good health. In nucleotides, the CDR3 is TGTGCTAGTGGTTTGGTACCTCCCACAACTAATGAAAAACTGTTTTTT. It is translated as CASGLVPPTTNEKLFF.